The 19 T cell receptor beta chains below come from one sample, sequenced in a study of T cell responses to AZD1222 COVID-19 vaccine. Sequencing was performed with immunoSEQ multiplex PCR; in TCRdb, only in-frame clones are kept and a portion is missing. This repertoire shows 170,000 or so clones, approximately 95% found once; its top ten account for about 1%. The sample consisted of peripheral blood, taken 28 days after the second dose of the MenACWY control vaccine. The receptors derive from an adult who received the MenACWY meningococcal vaccine as a control.

This clone was counted a single time. The V gene is TRBV18, the J gene TRBJ1-1, with D unresolved. V was trimmed by 6 bases and J by 1 base, leaving 15 bases between them. From germline, CDR1 is KGHSH and CDR2 LQKENI. The CDR3 has 15 amino acids. CDR3 protein: CASSPQETGNTEAFF. CDR3 coding DNA: TGTGCCAGCTCGCCCCAGGAGACGGGGAACACTGAAGCTTTCTTT.

J is TRBJ2-3 and V is TRBV29-1, with TRBD2 matching over 15 bases. Losses at the gene ends were 4 bases for V and 1 base for J; bases not matched to a gene: 0. The CDR3 has 15 amino acids. Germline loops: CDR1 SQVTM, CDR2 ANQGSEA. The DNA for the CDR3 is TGCAGCGTTGGGACTAGCGGGGGGGGCACAGATACGCAGTATTTT. As protein: CSVGTSGGGTDTQYF.

This chain links TRBV19 with TRBJ1-1; D gene uncertain. Germline loops: CDR1 LNHDA, CDR2 SQIVND (reference sequence). This CDR3 comprises 14 residues. V lost 7 bases to trimming and J lost 4 bases, with 16 bases between them. This chain's CDR3 is CASTAPRGGTEAFF. CDR3 sequence (DNA): TGTGCCAGTACCGCGCCCCGCGGAGGCACTGAAGCTTTCTTT. The full variable domain, its missing parts supplied by reference TRBV19 and TRBJ1-1, is DGGITQSPKYLFRKEGQNVTLSCEQNLNHDAMYWYRQDPGQGLRLIYYSQIVNDFQKGDIAEGYSVSREKKESFPLTVTSAQKNPTAFYLCASTAPRGGTEAFFGQGTRLTVV.

This chain links TRBV7-9 with TRBJ2-1; possibly TRBD1 for D (5 bases). Trimming took 2 bases from V and 1 from J, leaving 9 bases between them. Germline values: CDR1 SEHNR, CDR2 FQNEAQ (reference sequence). The CDR3 is 15 amino acids. The CDR3 is CASSLTGPSYNEQFF. CDR3 nucleotide sequence: TGTGCCAGCAGCTTAACAGGTCCTTCCTACAATGAGCAGTTCTTC.

The J gene is TRBJ2-5, the V gene TRBV27, with a tentative D call TRBD1 (6 bases). This CDR3 region has 15 residues. Deletions cut 1 base from V and 2 bases from J, with 11 bases between. Germline V gene lookup returns CDR1 MNHEY and CDR2 SMNVEV (reference sequence). The CDR3 sequence is CASSLYGTTQETQYF. The CDR3 DNA reads as TGTGCCAGCAGTTTATACGGGACAACTCAAGAGACCCAGTACTTC.

V gene TRBV4-2 combines with J gene TRBJ2-5; 10 bases agree with TRBD1. The germline gives CDR1 LGHNA, CDR2 YNFKEQ. The CDR3 has 15 amino acids. V dropped 4 bases and J dropped 5; count of bases not matched to a gene: 7. This CDR3 is CASSLGTGASETQYF. DNA for the CDR3: TGTGCCAGCAGCCTGGGGACAGGGGCTTCGGAGACCCAGTACTTC.

This clone was detected a few times. V usage is TRBV9 and J usage is TRBJ1-1; D not certain. Germline CDR1 is SGDLS and CDR2 is YYNGEE. The CDR3 spans 14 residues. V lost 4 bases and J lost 3, with 13 bases in between. CDR3 nucleotides: TGTGCCAGCAGCCCCCATAGGATCGACACTGAAGCTTTCTTT. Encoded protein: CASSPHRIDTEAFF.

The chain couples TRBV4-1 to TRBJ1-2; 10 bases fit TRBD1. The V gene end was trimmed by 0 bases and the J gene end by 4 bases; junction bases not matched to a gene: 11. Looked up from germline, CDR1 is MGHRA and CDR2 is YSYEKL. The CDR3 runs to 18 residues. The CDR3 reads CASSQEIRTGGTTYGYTF. The CDR3 nucleotides read TGCGCCAGCAGCCAAGAGATCCGGACAGGGGGGACTACCTATGGCTACACCTTC.

The V gene is TRBV5-3, the J gene TRBJ1-2; D unresolved. TRBV5-3 is placed among ORFs of uncertain function. V was trimmed by 0 bases and J by 3 bases, leaving 12 bases between them. This CDR3 is 15 amino acids long. The CDR3 spells CARSLEQSTDYGYTF. The CDR3, as DNA: TGTGCCAGAAGCTTGGAACAGTCAACCGACTATGGCTACACCTTC.

This clone was observed a single time. This CDR3 is CASSLANGYGYTF. CDR3 bases: TGTGCCAGCAGCTTGGCCAACGGCTATGGCTACACCTTC. V is TRBV5-5 and J is TRBJ1-2; D is undetermined. The CDR3 runs 13 residues. Looked up from germline, CDR1 is SGHKS and CDR2 is YYEKEE (reference sequence). The V and J ends lost 0 bases and 4 bases respectively, with 7 bases between them.

The V gene is TRBV24-1, the J gene TRBJ1-4; D is unresolved. This CDR3 has 13 residues. In germline, CDR1 is KGHDR, CDR2 SFDVKD. V lost 5 bases and J lost 8, with 11 bases in between. CDR3 sequence reads: CATSADGREKLFF. Written as DNA, the CDR3 is TGTGCCACCAGTGCCGATGGGCGCGAAAAACTGTTTTTT.

V and J are TRBV5-6 and TRBJ1-2, with D perhaps TRBD1 (6 bases). Germline V gene sequence: CDR1 SGHDT, CDR2 YYEEEE. This CDR3 spans 13 amino acids. V was pared by 3 bases and J by 6 bases, with 12 bases between. Here the CDR3 reads CASSSGGANGYTF. As DNA, the CDR3 is TGTGCCAGCAGCTCCGGGGGGGCGAATGGCTACACCTTC.

This sequence joins TRBV6-5 and TRBJ1-5; no reliable D call. CDR1 is MNHEY, CDR2 SVGAGI, per germline. CDR3 length equals 14 residues. Trimming removed 0 bases at V and 5 bases at J, with 8 bases between. The DNA of the CDR3 is TGTGCCAGCAGTTACTCGGAGGGATATCAGCCCCAGCATTTT. Its translation is CASSYSEGYQPQHF.

The chain is built from TRBV7-2 and TRBJ2-1; 8 nucleotides line up with TRBD1. Germline V lookup: CDR1 SGHTA, CDR2 FQGNSA. The CDR3 is 15 residues long. J was trimmed by 4 bases and V by 5 bases; bases with no gene match: 7. CDR3: CASSQDRGQYNEQFF. CDR3 sequence (DNA): TGTGCCAGCAGCCAAGACAGGGGACAATACAATGAGCAGTTCTTC.

The chain has TRBV5-8 and TRBJ1-6; weak D call: TRBD1 (6 bases). CDR1 is SGHTS and CDR2 is YDEGEE in the germline V gene. The CDR3 is 15 residues long. The V gene lost 6 bases and the J gene lost 2 bases, with 12 bases spanning the gap. The CDR3 sequence: CASMLQGTYNSPLHF. The DNA of the CDR3 is TGTGCCAGCATGCTACAGGGTACCTATAATTCACCCCTCCACTTT.

V usage is TRBV28 and J usage is TRBJ1-1; D unclear. Germline values: CDR1 MDHEN, CDR2 SYDVKM. V lost 11 bases, J lost 3 bases, and 4 bases lay in between. This CDR3 region has 9 residues. The CDR3 DNA sequence: TGTGCCGGGTACACTGAAGCTTTCTTT. This encodes CAGYTEAFF.

This chain uses TRBV5-1 with TRBJ1-2, with unresolved D. The V end was cut by 1 base, the J end by 8 bases, with 18 bases between. The CDR3 contains 15 residues. Germline CDR1 SGHRS, CDR2 YFSETQ. CDR3 region: CASSLKASNLGGYTF. CDR3 coding DNA: TGCGCCAGCAGCTTGAAGGCTTCTAACCTGGGAGGCTACACCTTC.

A single count supports this clone. This chain connects TRBV19 to TRBJ1-2, with D unclear. Germline CDR1 LNHDA, CDR2 SQIVND (reference sequence). The germline V and J ends were trimmed by 5 bases and 1 base, with 14 bases remaining between them. The length of the CDR3 is 15 residues. CDR3 sequence (DNA): TGTGCCAGTAGTGCCAAAATGGGCCTTAACTATGGCTACACCTTC. Protein: CASSAKMGLNYGYTF.

V usage is TRBV5-6 and J usage is TRBJ1-2; D may be TRBD1 (5 bases). CDR3 size: 15 residues. Germline V gives CDR1 SGHDT, CDR2 YYEEEE. V was cut by 1 base and J by 4 bases, with 14 bases left in between. CDR3 sequence (DNA): TGTGCCAGCAGCTTGAATTTCAGGGCGGTCTATGGCTACACCTTC. Protein: CASSLNFRAVYGYTF.